Listed below are T cell receptor beta chains from one sample, sequenced in a study of shared clonotypes between healthy human individuals. Sequencing was performed with immunoSEQ multiplex PCR; in TCRdb, only in-frame clones are kept and a portion is missing. The repertoire holds roughly 2 million clones, with approximately 94% as singletons. The sample taken for sequencing was naive CD8+ T cells sorted from blood. These receptors all stem from a man between 18 and 35 years old in good health. CDR3s include the opening cysteine and the closing phenylalanine or tryptophan. D genes are given only for firm matches.

cdr3_aa cdr3_nt v_call d_call j_call cdr3_length
CASSPLAGAWDEQYF TGTGCCAGCAGCCCTCTAGCGGGAGCATGGGACGAGCAGTACTTC TRBV7-9 TRBD2 TRBJ2-7 15
CASSFPGTGGTGELFF TGTGCCAGCAGCTTTCCCGGGACAGGGGGCACCGGGGAGCTGTTTTTT TRBV7-8 TRBD1 TRBJ2-2 16
CASSSSKGAGNQPQHF TGTGCCAGCAGTTCTAGCAAGGGGGCCGGCAATCAGCCCCAGCATTTT TRBV28 TRBD1 TRBJ1-5 16
CASTLGGYNEQFF TGTGCCAGCACCCTTGGAGGCTACAATGAGCAGTTCTTC TRBV5-6 . TRBJ2-1 13
CASSSGTGGVETQYF TGTGCCAGCAGTTCGGGGACAGGGGGCGTCGAGACCCAGTACTTC TRBV6-6 TRBD1 TRBJ2-5 15
CASSSHLDRNEQFF TGTGCCAGCAGTTCGCACTTAGACAGGAATGAGCAGTTCTTC TRBV27 . TRBJ2-1 14
CASRPAGSYEQYF TGTGCCAGTAGACCAGCAGGGTCCTACGAGCAGTACTTC TRBV19 . TRBJ2-7 13
CASSERDYYNEQFF TGTGCCAGTAGTGAACGGGATTACTACAATGAGCAGTTCTTC TRBV19 . TRBJ2-1 14
CASSWEYDEQYF TGTGCCAGCAGCTGGGAATACGACGAGCAGTACTTC TRBV5-4 . TRBJ2-7 12
CASSLEGWEQYF TGTGCCAGCAGCTTAGAAGGGTGGGAGCAGTACTTC TRBV7-9 . TRBJ2-7 12
CASSLAGPGYGYTF TGTGCCAGCTCCCTCGCGGGCCCTGGCTATGGCTACACCTTC TRBV27 . TRBJ1-2 14
CASSAGRGAYEQYF TGTGCCAGCAGCGCGGGGCGGGGGGCCTACGAGCAGTACTTC TRBV5-6 TRBD2 TRBJ2-7 14